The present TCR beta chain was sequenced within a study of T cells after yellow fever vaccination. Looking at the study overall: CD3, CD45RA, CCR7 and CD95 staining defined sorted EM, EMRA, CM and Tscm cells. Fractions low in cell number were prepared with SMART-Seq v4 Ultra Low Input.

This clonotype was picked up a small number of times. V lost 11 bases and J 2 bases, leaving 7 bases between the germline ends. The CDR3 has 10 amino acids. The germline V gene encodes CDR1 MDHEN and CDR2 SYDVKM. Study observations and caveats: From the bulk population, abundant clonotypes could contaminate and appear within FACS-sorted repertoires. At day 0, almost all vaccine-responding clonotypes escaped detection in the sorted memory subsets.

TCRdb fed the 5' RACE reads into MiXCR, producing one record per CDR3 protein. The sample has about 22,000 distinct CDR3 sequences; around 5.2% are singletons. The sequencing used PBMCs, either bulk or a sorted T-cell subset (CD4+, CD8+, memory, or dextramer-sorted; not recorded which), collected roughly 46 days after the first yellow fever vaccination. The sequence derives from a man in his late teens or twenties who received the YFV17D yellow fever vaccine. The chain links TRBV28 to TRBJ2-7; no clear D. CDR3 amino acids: CAVGPYEQYF. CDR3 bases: TGTGCCGTCGGGCCCTACGAGCAGTACTTC.